The next 18 T cell receptor beta chains were all read from a single sample in a study of response to subunit inactivated influenza vaccine. TCRdb reprocessed the RT-PCR reads via MiXCR and lists one record per CDR3 protein. The table has under 800,000 distinct CDR3 sequences, 11% to 15% seen once; the top ten hold approximately 7%. This material consisted of PBMCs from blood, taken 14 to 15 days before vaccination. All receptors derive from a man aged 45-65 years who received an inactivated influenza vaccine.

This rearrangement joins TRBV2 to TRBJ2-1; no clear D. Germline assignment: CDR1 SNHLY and CDR2 FYNNEI. The length of the CDR3 is 15 residues. Trimming pared 1 base from V and 0 bases from J, leaving 7 bases between. CDR3 sequence: CASSEERPSYNEQFF. The CDR3 DNA reads TGTGCCAGCAGTGAAGAACGGCCCTCCTACAATGAGCAGTTCTTC.

The chain has TRBV11-2 and TRBJ2-7, with D unclear. The CDR3 is 13 amino acids. Germline assignment: CDR1 SGHAT and CDR2 FQNNGV. V was pared by 1 base and J by 4 bases, with 8 bases between. CDR3 loop: CASSLVRKYEQYF. DNA for the CDR3: TGTGCCAGCAGCTTAGTCAGAAAGTACGAGCAGTACTTC.

With regard to this clonotype: A read error may be the cause here, since a much bigger clone is one base away. This rearrangement joins TRBV2 to TRBJ2-2; a weak D match, TRBD1 (6 bases). This CDR3 has 15 residues. Trimming took 6 bases from V and 4 from J, leaving 15 bases between them. Germline lookup yields CDR1 SNHLY and CDR2 FYNNEI. The CDR3 region has the DNA TGTGCCAGCAGCCCGGCACAGGGCAGCACCGGGGAGCTGTTTTTT. Encoded protein: CASSPAQGSTGELFF.

This clonotype was observed a handful of times. CDR3 in amino acids: CASSRGLAGGPDTQYF. The DNA of the CDR3 is TGCGCCAGCAGCCGAGGACTAGCGGGGGGGCCAGATACGCAGTATTTT. The gene calls are TRBV4-3 and TRBJ2-3; 15 bases map to TRBD2. The CDR3 is 16 residues long. Germline assignment: CDR1 LGHNA and CDR2 YSLEER. Germline trimming cut 4 bases from V and 4 bases from J; bases unmatched to any gene: 3.

This chain joins TRBV5-1 and TRBJ1-4; possible D gene TRBD1, 5 bases. Germline CDR1 SGHRS, CDR2 YFSETQ. This CDR3 spans 15 amino acids. Trimming pared 4 bases from V and 5 bases from J, leaving 15 bases between. CDR3 sequence (DNA): TGCGCCAGCAGCCGATCCGGGACGGAAAATGAAAAACTGTTTTTT. As protein: CASSRSGTENEKLFF.

This clonotype occurred many times. The genes are TRBV28 and TRBJ2-7; 8 nucleotides agree with TRBD1. The ends lost 6 bases at V and 5 bases at J; junction bases unmatched: 12. CDR3 length equals 15 residues. Germline V lookup: CDR1 MDHEN, CDR2 SYDVKM. CDR3 nucleotides: TGTGCCAGCAGGAATCCCAGGGGGCAAAGCCACGAGCAGTACTTC. Its translation is CASRNPRGQSHEQYF.

In its sample, this clonotype was seen a few times. The chain carries TRBV20-1 and TRBJ1-2, with TRBD1 matching over 7 bases. The CDR3 loop spans 13 amino acids. In germline, CDR1 is DFQATT, CDR2 SNEGSKA (reference sequence). V trimming: 4 bases; J trimming: 5 bases; junction bases outside the gene matches: 7. Written as DNA, the CDR3 is TGCAGTGCTACGTCTGAGGGGGCATATGGCTACACCTTC. Amino acids: CSATSEGAYGYTF.

This clonotype has just a few counts. The V gene is TRBV29-1, the J gene TRBJ1-4; tentative D call: TRBD1 (6 bases). Trimming removed 7 bases at V and 3 bases at J, with 12 bases between. The CDR3 totals 13 residues. Germline V CDR1 and CDR2: SQVTM, ANQGSEA. As DNA, the CDR3 is TGCAGCGCCTTGGGGGCTTCTAATGAAAAACTGTTTTTT. Amino acids: CSALGASNEKLFF.

This chain joins TRBV18 and TRBJ2-3; D gene unclear. Germline loops: CDR1 KGHSH, CDR2 LQKENI. This CDR3 is built from 16 residues. V lost 2 bases and J lost 6, with 18 bases in between. CDR3 region: CASSPAFSRTRDTQYF. CDR3 nucleotide sequence: TGTGCCAGCTCACCAGCTTTTAGTCGGACGCGGGATACGCAGTATTTT. The variable domain in full, with the rest retrieved from reference TRBV18 and TRBJ2-3, is NAGVMQNPRHLVRRRGQEARLRCSPMKGHSHVYWYRQLPEEGLKFMVYLQKENIIDESGMPKERFSAEFPKEGPSILRIQQVVRGDSAAYFCASSPAFSRTRDTQYFGPGTRLTVL.

The chain carries TRBV6-1 and TRBJ2-7; 8 positions agree with TRBD1. This CDR3 has 13 residues. From germline, CDR1 is MNHNS and CDR2 SASEGT. V gave up 6 bases and J gave up 6 bases; unmatched junction bases: 7. The CDR3 DNA reads TGTGCCAGCAGAAGTATTACAGGGGGCGAGCAGTACTTC. As protein: CASRSITGGEQYF.

This clonotype has ten or more counts. The chain links TRBV24-1 to TRBJ1-2; no clear D gene. The V and J ends lost 5 bases and 4 bases respectively, with 7 bases between them. Germline CDR1 and CDR2: KGHDR and SFDVKD. The CDR3 contains 12 residues. CDR3 DNA sequence: TGTGCCACCAGTGCGGGAGCCTATGGCTACACCTTC. It is translated as CATSAGAYGYTF.

This clonotype was recorded many times. V and J are TRBV24-1 and TRBJ2-1; possibly TRBD1 for D (6 bases). V gave up 4 bases and J gave up 5 bases, with 14 bases separating them. The CDR3 sequence is 15 residues long. Germline CDR1 and CDR2: KGHDR and SFDVKD. Written as DNA, the CDR3 is TGTGCCACCAGTGACATCCGGGACAAGAACAATGAGCAGTTCTTC. The encoded protein is CATSDIRDKNNEQFF.

This chain uses TRBV4-3 with TRBJ1-2, with 7 bases matching TRBD1. The germline gives CDR1 LGHNA, CDR2 YSLEER. The CDR3 consists of 16 residues. V gave up 0 bases and J gave up 5 bases; unmatched junction bases: 9. CDR3 in amino acids: CASSQDMQGVGYGYTF. CDR3 sequence (DNA): TGCGCCAGCAGCCAAGATATGCAGGGGGTAGGGTATGGCTACACCTTC.

The chain is built from TRBV10-3 and TRBJ2-2; the D gene is possibly TRBD2 (5 bases). The CDR3 extends over 13 amino acids. The ends were cut back, 10 bases at V and 3 bases at J, with 12 bases in the middle. CDR1 is ENHRY and CDR2 is SYGVKD in the germline V gene. The CDR3 loop reads CASRTEDTGELFF. The CDR3 DNA reads TGTGCCAGTCGGACGGAGGACACCGGGGAGCTGTTTTTT.

This clonotype was observed a handful of times. The rearrangement joins TRBV7-9 to TRBJ2-5; 7 bases fit TRBD2. The germline gives CDR1 SEHNR, CDR2 FQNEAQ (reference sequence). The V gene end was trimmed by 3 bases and the J gene end by 5 bases; junction bases not matched to a gene: 6. There are 14 residues in the CDR3. The CDR3 DNA reads as TGTGCCAGCAGCTTGGCTAGCGGAGTGGAGACCCAGTACTTC. This encodes CASSLASGVETQYF.

This clonotype was seen ten or more times. This CDR3 is CASSYAGSYEQYF. CDR3 sequence (DNA): TGTGCCAGCAGTTACGCTGGGTCCTACGAGCAGTACTTC. The rearrangement uses TRBV6-2 or TRBV6-3 and TRBJ2-7; no definite D call. Trimming stripped 2 bases from V and 1 base from J, with 6 bases between. The CDR3 contains 13 residues. CDR1 and CDR2 (germline): MNHEY, SVGEGT.

The gene calls are TRBV21-1 and TRBJ2-7; the table assigns TRBD1, which was not confirmed against the DNA. TRBV21-1 is classified as a pseudogene. The CDR3 has 16 residues. CDR3 protein: CASSIFVGPNTYEQYF. The DNA for the CDR3 is TGTGCCAGCAGCATTTTCGTGGGACCCAATACCTACGAGCAGTACTTC.

J is TRBJ2-1 and V is TRBV4-3; 7 bases are a match to TRBD2. Germline V gene sequence: CDR1 LGHNA, CDR2 YSLEER. Trimming at V came to 3 bases and at J to 4 bases, leaving 3 bases not matched to a gene. The CDR3 extends over 14 amino acids. For the CDR3, the DNA is TGCGCCAGCAGCCACCCGGGACTATACAATGAGCAGTTCTTC. Protein sequence: CASSHPGLYNEQFF.